A single T cell receptor (beta chain) is shown here with its context. Antigen unknown. TCR sequencing used cDNA made by reverse transcription of extracted RNA. Method: immunoSEQ multiplex PCR; TCRdb's copy keeps in-frame clones and lacks some. In the table there are 100,000 to 150,000 clones, 45% to 60% of which are singletons. The data were obtained in a study of CD8+ T cells in alopecia areata. Germline V lookup: CDR1 MNHNS, CDR2 SASEGT. The CDR3 length is 14 residues. V was clipped by 6 bases and J by 4 bases; unmatched bases: 5. As part of sample collection, lesional scalp punch biopsies and peripheral blood were taken from alopecia areata patients. Researchers picked out CD4+ and CD8+ T cells from PBMCs by sorting. Overall study findings and caveats: It was lesional scalp, especially alopecia totalis/universalis, that showed higher clonality than normal scalp. Mice showed TCR sharing more clearly than patients did, possibly owing to HLA.

The clonotype comes from a human donor with alopecia areata. The specimen comprised CD4+ T cells sorted from blood, sampled at week 0. This rearrangement joins TRBV6-1 to TRBJ1-4, with 7 bases lining up with TRBD1. The CDR3 coding sequence is TGTGCCAGCAGCTATAGGGACAGTAATGAAAAACTGTTTTTT. Its translation is CASSYRDSNEKLFF.